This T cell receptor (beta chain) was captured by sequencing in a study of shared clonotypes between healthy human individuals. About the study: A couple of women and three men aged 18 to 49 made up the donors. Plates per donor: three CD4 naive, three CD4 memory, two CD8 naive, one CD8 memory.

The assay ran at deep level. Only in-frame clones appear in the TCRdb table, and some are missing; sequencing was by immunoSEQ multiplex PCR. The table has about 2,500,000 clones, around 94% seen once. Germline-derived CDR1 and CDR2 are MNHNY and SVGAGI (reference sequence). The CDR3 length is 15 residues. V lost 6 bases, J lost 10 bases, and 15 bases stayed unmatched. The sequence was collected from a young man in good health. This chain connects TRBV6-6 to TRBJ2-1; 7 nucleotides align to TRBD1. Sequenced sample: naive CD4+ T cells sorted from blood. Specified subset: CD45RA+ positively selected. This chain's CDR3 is CASSRDSLVLEEQFF. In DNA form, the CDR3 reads TGTGCCAGCAGCAGGGACAGCCTCGTGTTGGAGGAGCAGTTCTTC.